These 5 T cell receptor beta chains were all obtained from the same sample, sequenced in a study of technical replicates of blood from a few donors. TCRdb's copy holds only in-frame clones and misses some; the assay was immunoSEQ multiplex PCR. The profile covers roughly 70,000 clones, with approximately 94% appearing a single time and about 0.35% taken by the ten largest. Specimen: T cells isolated from PBMCs. The receptor source for this set is a human donor in good health.

The V gene is TRBV11-3, the J gene TRBJ2-1; TRBD2 matches 8 bases. J gave up 9 bases and V 3 bases, and 10 bases lay outside the gene matches. The CDR3 loop spans 15 amino acids. Germline V gene data show CDR1 as SGHNT and CDR2 as YENEEA. The CDR3 coding sequence is TGTGCCAGCAGCTTTGTCGGGACTAGTGGCGGTGAGCAGTTCTTC. Its protein is CASSFVGTSGGEQFF.

In its sample, this clone was seen once. The chain links TRBV12-5 to TRBJ2-7; weak D call: TRBD2 (7 bases). V lost 5 bases and J 3 bases, leaving 23 bases between the germline ends. The V gene's germline CDR1 is LGHNT and CDR2 FRNRAP. This CDR3 contains 17 residues. The CDR3 here is CASGLGGGEMPYYEQYF. In DNA, the CDR3 is TGTGCTAGTGGTCTGGGGGGGGGCGAAATGCCCTACTACGAGCAGTACTTC.

With regard to this clone: The junction shows a germline mismatch at one end, possibly a read error. The V and J genes are TRBV11-2 and TRBJ1-1; no firm D call. The germline V gene encodes CDR1 SGHAT and CDR2 FQNNGV. This CDR3 spans 13 amino acids. CDR3 bases: TGTGCCAGCAGCTTCGGCGGGAACCCTGAAGCTTTCTTT. Translated, it gives CASSFGGNPEAFF.

J is TRBJ2-7 and V is TRBV15; D is undetermined. The germline gives CDR1 LNHNV, CDR2 YYDKDF (reference sequence). V lost 3 bases and J 3 bases, leaving 12 bases between the germline ends. This CDR3 region has 14 residues. The CDR3 spells CATSSDYSLYEQYF. Written as DNA, the CDR3 is TGTGCCACCAGCAGCGATTACTCCCTCTACGAGCAGTACTTC.

The chain links TRBV5-1 to TRBJ2-3; 11 bases are a match to TRBD2. CDR1 and CDR2 (germline): SGHRS, YFSETQ. This CDR3 region has 14 residues. V lost 0 bases to trimming and J lost 15 bases; unmatched junction nucleotides: 9. Written as DNA, the CDR3 is TGCGCCAGCAGCTTGGGGCTAGCGGGAGGAATCAACTATTTT. This sequence encodes CASSLGLAGGINYF.